The 8 T cell receptor beta chains below were found in one sample sequenced in a study of T cell responses to AZD1222 COVID-19 vaccine. Here immunoSEQ multiplex PCR was the method, and the copy in TCRdb shows in-frame clones only, minus some. The repertoire holds some 200,000 clones, approximately 91% seen once, with over 0.85% in the top ten. This specimen was peripheral blood, taken on day 0 of AZD1222 vaccination. Source of these receptors: an adult in good health.

This clone was observed a few times. The rearrangement joins TRBV11-1 to TRBJ1-1; D ambiguous. The CDR3 is made up of 14 amino acids. The V end lost 5 bases, the J end lost 4 bases, and 14 bases lay between the germline ends. Germline loops: CDR1 SGHAT, CDR2 FQDESV (reference sequence). CDR3: CASSPSGPITEAFF. The CDR3 region has the DNA TGTGCCAGCAGCCCCTCTGGCCCCATCACTGAAGCTTTCTTT.

The rearrangement joins TRBV25-1 to TRBJ2-2, with D tentatively TRBD2 (7 bases). Trimming took off 6 bases at V and 0 bases at J, with 11 bases between the two ends. The CDR3 covers 15 residues. Germline V gene data show CDR1 as MGHDK and CDR2 as SYGVNS. The CDR3 bases are TGTGCCAGCAGGGCGGGGGCCCCGAACACCGGGGAGCTGTTTTTT. Translating gives CASRAGAPNTGELFF. The complete variable domain, with remaining parts taken from reference TRBV25-1 and TRBJ2-2, reads EADIYQTPRYLVIGTGKKITLECSQTMGHDKMYWYQQDPGMELHLIHYSYGVNSTEKGDLSSESTVSRIRTEHFPLTLESARPSHTSQYLCASRAGAPNTGELFFGEGSRLTVL.

V and J are TRBV10-3 and TRBJ1-1, with a weak D call TRBD1 (6 bases). The CDR3 covers 17 residues. The ends were cut back, 0 bases at V and 0 bases at J, with 14 bases in the middle. Per the germline V gene, CDR1 is ENHRY and CDR2 is SYGVKD. This CDR3 reads CAISESWGGRVNTEAFF. The CDR3, as DNA: TGTGCCATCAGTGAGTCGTGGGGGGGGCGCGTGAACACTGAAGCTTTCTTT.

The CDR3 bases are TGTGCCAGCAGCTTCTTGGAGGGGGGACACTACGAGCAGTACTTC. Its translation: CASSFLEGGHYEQYF. The chain employs TRBV7-9 and TRBJ2-7; D possibly uses TRBD1 or TRBD2 (6 bases each). Trimming took 3 bases from V and 3 from J, leaving 15 bases between them. Germline-derived CDR1 and CDR2 are SEHNR and FQNEAQ (reference sequence). CDR3 length: 15 amino acids.

This chain links TRBV7-8 with TRBJ1-1, with a weak D call TRBD1 (5 bases). Trimming cost V 4 bases and J 1 base, with 13 bases left between them. CDR1 is SGHVS, CDR2 FQNEAQ, per germline. The CDR3 runs to 15 residues. The DNA for the CDR3 is TGTGCCAGCAGCTCAAGAATGACAGAGAACACTGAAGCTTTCTTT. Amino acids: CASSSRMTENTEAFF.

CDR3 DNA sequence: TGTGCCAGCAGCCTAGGGGGGGGGATGAACACTGAAGCTTTCTTT. Translating it yields CASSLGGGMNTEAFF. This chain links TRBV7-2 with TRBJ1-1; D is perhaps TRBD1 (6 bases). CDR1 and CDR2 from the germline V gene are SGHTA and FQGNSA. The CDR3 consists of 15 residues. Trimming took 5 bases from V and 0 from J, leaving 13 bases between them.

This clone showed up just once. V is TRBV2 and J is TRBJ2-2, with 8 bases that match TRBD1. V lost 6 bases and J lost 3; bases outside the gene matches: 3. Germline V gives CDR1 SNHLY, CDR2 FYNNEI. This CDR3 contains 14 residues. CDR3 loop: CASRDRVDTGELFF. In DNA, the CDR3 is TGTGCCAGCAGGGACAGGGTGGACACCGGGGAGCTGTTTTTT.

V gene TRBV27 combines with J gene TRBJ1-4; 7 nucleotides match TRBD1. Germline V gene sequence: CDR1 MNHEY, CDR2 SMNVEV (reference sequence). V trimming: 3 bases; J trimming: 5 bases; junction bases outside the gene matches: 3. The CDR3 sequence is 14 residues long. As DNA, the CDR3 is TGTGCCAGCAGTTTTGGCAGGGGGAATGAAAAACTGTTTTTT. This sequence encodes CASSFGRGNEKLFF.